The 4 T cell receptor beta chains below were found in one sample sequenced in a study of blood T cell repertoires in COVID-19. Sequenced by immunoSEQ multiplex PCR; TCRdb stores in-frame clones only, minus some. The repertoire consists of 250,000 to 350,000 clones, with roughly 84% occurring once and the leading ten covering around 16%. Sequenced material: peripheral blood. The receptors derive from a person in their 70s with COVID-19, enrolled during active disease.

The rearrangement links TRBV7-2 to TRBJ2-7, with TRBD1 identical over 8 bases. The CDR3 totals 14 residues. CDR1 and CDR2 (germline): SGHTA, FQGNSA. J gave up 5 bases and V 0 bases, and 3 bases lay outside the gene matches. CDR3 DNA sequence: TGTGCCAGCAGCTTAGCAGACAGGGGCCACGAGCAGTACTTC. Protein sequence: CASSLADRGHEQYF.

The chain recombines TRBV28 with TRBJ1-1; D gene ambiguous. Trimming took off 4 bases at V and 0 bases at J, with 27 bases between the two ends. From germline, CDR1 is MDHEN and CDR2 SYDVKM. The CDR3 has 20 residues. The CDR3: CASSSPPIFFVKTMNTEAFF. Here the CDR3 DNA reads TGTGCCAGCAGTTCCCCGCCGATTTTTTTTGTAAAGACTATGAACACTGAAGCTTTCTTT.

V and J are TRBV29-1 and TRBJ2-1; no clear D. In germline, CDR1 is SQVTM, CDR2 ANQGSEA. Trimming stripped 6 bases from V and 2 bases from J, with 8 bases between. This CDR3 is 12 amino acids long. The CDR3 region has the DNA TGCAGCGTACCCCGGGCCTACAATGAGCAGTTCTTC. Translation: CSVPRAYNEQFF.

This chain links TRBV5-1 with TRBJ1-2; 9 nucleotides align to TRBD1. The CDR3 runs to 15 residues. From germline, CDR1 is SGHRS and CDR2 YFSETQ. J was trimmed by 2 bases and V by 4 bases; bases with no gene match: 6. CDR3 sequence (DNA): TGCGCCAGCAGCCCGGGGGACAGGGAGAACTATGGCTACACCTTC. Translating gives CASSPGDRENYGYTF.